This entry is about one T cell receptor (beta chain). This clone is medium-sized (0.01 to 0.1%). It lacks a known antigen. No much larger clone exists at a distance of one base, and base qualities are not known. CDR1 and CDR2, per the germline V gene, are LGHNA and YNFKEQ. Clipping removes 4 bases from V and 2 bases from J, with 14 as the unmatched junction base count. The CDR3 numbers 17 residues from cysteine through phenylalanine. Only the CDR3 region is kept as DNA, spanning 51 bases read in frame from base 1. Patients with autoimmune disease history or receiving systemic immunosuppression were excluded from the trial. Peripheral blood for TCR sequencing was collected from all dose cohorts at baseline, on cycle 4 day 1, and on cycle 7 day 1. Samples came from an open-label, multicenter, first-in-human phase I dose-escalation trial of ivuxolimab. Adults with locally advanced or metastatic melanoma, renal cell, hepatocellular, or head and neck squamous cell carcinoma were enrolled in the trial. Before TCR sequencing, CD4+ and CD8+ T cells were separately sorted from peripheral blood.

The sample belongs to a study of OX40 agonist ivuxolimab in advanced cancers. General notes on the study: Ivuxolimab, which targeted the costimulatory receptor OX40 (CD134), was an agonistic, fully human IgG2 monoclonal antibody. Intravenous ivuxolimab was administered to patients every 2 weeks at six dose levels: 0.01, 0.1, 0.3, 1.5, 3 and 10 mg/kg. Of the approximately 54 patients in dose escalation, around 19 had hepatocellular carcinoma, some 15 had melanoma, 9 had renal cell carcinoma and 9 had head and neck cancer. In the dose-escalation cohort, around four fifths of patients were male, and the mean age was approximately 60 years, with a range of about 23 to 80. Prior anti-PD-1, anti-PD-L1 or anti-CTLA-4 therapy was permitted, and about two fifths of dose-escalation patients had received checkpoint inhibitors. Partial responses were achieved by three dose-escalation patients, of whom one had hepatocellular carcinoma and two had cutaneous melanoma. Peripheral TCRbeta sequencing was intended to test whether TCR sequence diversity was altered and clonal T-cell expansion was caused by ivuxolimab. The monotherapy dose-escalation portion (N of about 57 patients) of the phase I ivuxolimab trial is reported in the paper.

Here is what the overall study found, with its caveats: After ivuxolimab, expanded clones were on average more numerous among CD8+ T cells than among CD4+ T cells. Low levels of normalized T-cell clonal expansion were also seen in some patients who did not respond. Antigen specificity was not determined for the clonally expanded peripheral T cells. At doses of 0.1 to 3.0 mg/kg, clonal expansion of both CD4+ and CD8+ T cells in blood was seen between baseline and week 6. In partial responders in the 0.1-3.0 mg/kg groups, normalized peripheral clonal expansion was found to be among the lowest, especially among CD8+ T cells.

Genomic DNA was isolated from the sorted cells so that the TCRbeta CDR3 region could be sequenced. The immunoSEQ Assay was used to sequence the TCRbeta CDR3 regions. The table was pulled from immuneACCESS by TCRdb, which kept in-frame rearrangements only. Such tables lose some clones; where checked, under half of the loss comes from unresolved V genes, and the rest has no known cause. The sample records roughly 28,000 clones, more than 85% of which are singletons. The ten largest clones capture roughly 15% of the sample. Recombination connected TRBV4-2 to TRBJ2-7; the junction holds 7 bases that match TRBD2. This TCR came from an adult with an advanced solid tumor such as melanoma, head and neck, liver or kidney cancer. The sequences come from CD4+ or CD8+ T cells sorted from blood, collected in a trial of the OX40 agonist ivuxolimab. This receptor carries the CDR3 CASSPRWTSGEAYEQYF. In nucleotide form, the sequence is TGTGCCAGCAGCCCAAGGTGGACAAGCGGGGAGGCCTACGAGCAGTACTTC.